The next 12 T cell receptor beta chains were all read from a single sample in a study of regulatory T cells in long-lasting Graves disease. TCR beta libraries were built with iRepertoire HTBI primers and Arm-PCR of CDR3 regions. TCRdb re-derived calls from the multiplex PCR reads in MiXCR, one entry per CDR3 protein. The data show a few hundred thousand distinct CDR3 sequences, around 21% seen once. Time point: newly diagnosed GD, antithyroid drugs for less than 3 months. PBMC RNA served as the TCR library source. Sequencing was performed on peripheral blood mononuclear cells (PBMCs), taken at new diagnosis, from a patient treated with antithyroid drugs. These receptors were collected from a female donor with Graves disease.

Points on this clonotype: This could be a read error, since a much larger clone is one nucleotide away. This is likely a read error, given that the CDR3 carries no conserved phenylalanine or tryptophan at its end. The gene calls are TRBV7-3 and TRBJ2-1, with 10 bases aligning to TRBD2. The V gene's germline CDR1 is SGHTA and CDR2 FQGTGA. The CDR3 extends over 16 amino acids. After removal of 0 bases from V and 10 bases from J, the junction contained 9 bases not matched to a gene. In nucleotides, the CDR3 is TGTGCCAGCAGCTTAACAGGGCTAGCGGGAGTAGAGGAGCAGTTCATC. Encoded protein: CASSLTGLAGVEEQFI.

This clonotype appeared many times. CDR3 sequence reads: CASSPGGSHYEQYF. The CDR3 DNA sequence: TGCGCCAGCAGCCCCGGGGGGTCCCACTACGAGCAGTACTTC. The chain links TRBV5-1 to TRBJ2-7; 7 bases map to TRBD2. With V trimmed by 4 bases and J by 3 bases, 7 bases remained unmatched. In germline, CDR1 is SGHRS, CDR2 YFSETQ. The CDR3 has 14 amino acids. The full variable domain, its missing parts supplied by reference TRBV5-1 and TRBJ2-7, is KAGVTQTPRYLIKTRGQQVTLSCSPISGHRSVSWYQQTPGQGLQFLFEYFSETQRNKGNFPGRFSGRQFSNSRSEMNVSTLELGDSALYLCASSPGGSHYEQYFGPGTRLTVT.

A note on this clonotype: A much larger clone sits a single nucleotide away, making a read error possible. The chain joins TRBV6-9 to TRBJ2-1; the match to TRBD2 covers 9 bases. The CDR3 extends over 16 amino acids. CDR1 and CDR2 from the germline V gene are MNHGY and SVAAGI. The CDR3 DNA reads TGTGCCAGCGGTTACTATAGCGGGAGCCTCTACAATGAGCAGTTCTTC. Translating gives CASGYYSGSLYNEQFF.

This clonotype was detected many times. This chain connects TRBV6-5 to TRBJ1-6, with D maybe TRBD1 (5 bases). Between the trimmed V and J ends, which lost 0 bases and 7 bases, there was a span of 13 bases. Per germline, CDR1 MNHEY and CDR2 SVGAGI. The CDR3 extends over 16 amino acids. CDR3 sequence reads: CASSYSWGLNNSPLHF. CDR3 DNA sequence: TGTGCCAGCAGTTACTCGTGGGGACTCAACAATTCACCCCTCCACTTT.

This clonotype has a count of ten or more. The CDR3 DNA sequence: TGTGCCAGCAGTTTACAGGGGGTGAACATTCAGTACTTC. The encoded protein is CASSLQGVNIQYF. The V and J genes are TRBV28 and TRBJ2-4; TRBD1 aligns across 7 bases. Germline CDR1 and CDR2: MDHEN and SYDVKM. Trimming at V came to 2 bases and at J to 7 bases, leaving 2 bases not matched to a gene. The CDR3 loop spans 13 amino acids.

This clonotype appeared many times. The chain recombines TRBV5-4 with TRBJ1-2; D gene unclear. The germline V gene has CDR1 SGHNT and CDR2 YYREEE (reference sequence). V gave up 0 bases and J gave up 4 bases, with 7 bases separating them. CDR3 length equals 13 residues. Here the CDR3 DNA reads TGTGCCAGCAGCTTGGACCTCGGCTATGGCTACACCTTC. It translates to CASSLDLGYGYTF.

Ten or more counts support this clonotype. This chain connects TRBV6-9 to TRBJ2-7, with 7 bases identical to TRBD2. This CDR3 has 15 amino acids. With V trimmed by 3 bases and J by 2 bases, 7 bases remained unmatched. The V gene's germline CDR1 is MNHGY and CDR2 SVAAGI. The CDR3 region is CASSYSAGVAYEQYF. CDR3 bases: TGTGCCAGCAGTTACTCTGCGGGAGTGGCCTACGAGCAGTACTTC.

About this clonotype: With a far larger clone one base away, a read error is the likely cause. The chain couples TRBV9 to TRBJ2-1; TRBD2 aligns across 8 bases. This CDR3 contains 14 residues. Germline V gives CDR1 SGDLS, CDR2 YYNGEE. The CDR3 reads CASSSGGGSHEQFF. CDR3 nucleotide sequence: TGCGCCAGCAGCTCGGGAGGGGGTTCCCATGAGCAGTTCTTC.

This clonotype was seen at least ten times. The gene calls are TRBV7-2 and TRBJ1-2, with D perhaps matching TRBD1 (6 bases). This CDR3 is 13 amino acids long. Germline V gene lookup returns CDR1 SGHTA and CDR2 FQGNSA. V gave up 5 bases and J gave up 8 bases, with 15 bases separating them. This chain's CDR3 is CASSPRNRDGYTF. The CDR3 DNA is TGTGCCAGCAGCCCCCGGAACAGGGACGGCTACACCTTC.

DNA of the CDR3: TGTGCCAGCAGCTTAGCTGGGGGTTATCAGCCCCAGCATTTT. Translation: CASSLAGGYQPQHF. The chain joins TRBV7-9 to TRBJ1-5; TRBD1 is a possible D gene (5 bases). The germline V and J ends were trimmed by 0 bases and 5 bases, with 8 bases remaining between them. The CDR3 runs 14 residues. Germline V gene data show CDR1 as SEHNR and CDR2 as FQNEAQ (reference sequence).

This clonotype was detected ten times or more. This chain uses TRBV3-1 with TRBJ2-5; possible D gene TRBD2, 5 bases. V was clipped by 8 bases and J by 0 bases, with 13 bases between them. From germline, CDR1 is LGHDT and CDR2 YNNKEL (reference sequence). The CDR3 spans 14 residues. The CDR3 region has the DNA TGTGCCAGCTCCGGGGAAAGGTACCAAGAGACCCAGTACTTC. It is translated as CASSGERYQETQYF.

The CDR3 region is CASSSLEKRELSTDTQYF. In DNA form, the CDR3 reads TGTGCCAGCAGCTCCCTCGAGAAAAGGGAGTTGAGCACAGATACGCAGTATTTT. This chain uses TRBV5-6 with TRBJ2-3; TRBD2 might be the D (5 bases). Trimming cost V 3 bases and J 0 bases, with 20 bases left between them. Germline V lookup: CDR1 SGHDT, CDR2 YYEEEE. There are 18 residues in the CDR3.